Listed here are 12 T cell receptor beta chains from one sample, sequenced in a study of cytomegalovirus exposure and HLA in healthy donors. Assay: immunoSEQ multiplex PCR; the TCRdb copy retains only in-frame clones and omits some. The sample yields more than 85,000 clones, approximately 93% seen once. Sample: PBMCs. Receptor source: a woman younger than 45 in good health and CMV-seropositive.

The rearrangement links TRBV6-1 to TRBJ2-7, with 10 positions matching TRBD1. The length of the CDR3 is 14 residues. From germline, CDR1 is MNHNS and CDR2 SASEGT. With 9 bases clipped from V and 6 bases from J, the junction kept 11 bases outside the gene matches. The CDR3 nucleotides are TGTGCCAGTAAACTCGACAGGGGGCTAATCGAGCAGTACTTC. This gives the protein CASKLDRGLIEQYF.

The chain has TRBV4-3 and TRBJ2-2; weak D call: TRBD1 (5 bases). The V and J ends lost 3 bases and 2 bases respectively, with 13 bases between them. From germline, CDR1 is LGHNA and CDR2 YSLEER. This CDR3 is 16 amino acids long. CDR3: CASSQGRGSNTGELFF. In nucleotides, the CDR3 is TGCGCCAGCAGCCAGGGAAGGGGCAGCAACACCGGGGAGCTGTTTTTT.

The CDR3 protein is CASSYDRVNGYTF. The CDR3 nucleotides read TGTGCCAGCAGTTACGACAGGGTCAATGGCTACACCTTC. The V call is TRBV6-6, the J call TRBJ1-2, with 7 bases lining up with TRBD1. Germline lookup yields CDR1 MNHNY and CDR2 SVGAGI (reference sequence). The CDR3 has 13 residues. The V segment lost 2 bases and the J segment 6 bases; nucleotides outside the gene matches: 3.

This clone was detected only once. The chain recombines TRBV5-1 with TRBJ1-1; 9 bases are shared with TRBD1. With 1 base clipped from V and 2 bases from J, the junction kept 3 bases outside the gene matches. CDR3 size: 15 residues. Germline-derived CDR1 and CDR2 are SGHRS and YFSETQ. The DNA for the CDR3 is TGCGCCAGCAGCTTGAGGACAGGGGAAAACACTGAAGCTTTCTTT. Translating it yields CASSLRTGENTEAFF.

V usage is TRBV5-1 and J usage is TRBJ2-7; TRBD1 agrees at 8 bases. CDR3 length equals 14 residues. Germline V gene sequence: CDR1 SGHRS, CDR2 YFSETQ. V shed 0 bases, J shed 5 bases, and the junction held 4 bases outside the gene matches. The CDR3 region is CASSLGQGIDEQYF. The CDR3 nucleotides read TGCGCCAGCAGCTTGGGACAGGGGATCGACGAGCAGTACTTC.

The chain links TRBV6-6 to TRBJ2-1, with 14 bases identical to TRBD2. In germline, CDR1 is MNHNY, CDR2 SVGAGI (reference sequence). This CDR3 is built from 16 residues. V was pared by 2 bases and J by 8 bases, with 5 bases of the junction left unmatched. CDR3: CASSYRLAGGSDEQFF. CDR3 bases: TGTGCCAGCAGTTACAGACTAGCGGGAGGGAGCGATGAGCAGTTCTTC.

V gene TRBV7-8 combines with J gene TRBJ2-1; 7 bases agree with TRBD2. This CDR3 has 15 amino acids. The ends lost 3 bases at V and 6 bases at J; junction bases unmatched: 8. Germline CDR1 reads SGHVS; CDR2 reads FQNEAQ. CDR3 coding DNA: TGTGCCAGCAGCTTGGTGGCGGGAGTCCCCAATGAGCAGTTCTTC. Its protein is CASSLVAGVPNEQFF.

A single count supports this clone. The genes are TRBV6-6 and TRBJ2-7; maybe TRBD2 (5 bases). Trimming took 6 bases from V and 0 from J, leaving 12 bases between them. The CDR3 loop spans 14 amino acids. Germline loops: CDR1 MNHNY, CDR2 SVGAGI (reference sequence). The CDR3 spells CASSSRAASYEQYF. The CDR3 bases are TGTGCCAGCAGCTCGAGAGCGGCCTCCTACGAGCAGTACTTC.

The chain joins TRBV9 to TRBJ2-5; 8 positions agree with TRBD2. CDR1 and CDR2 (germline): SGDLS, YYNGEE. V shed 0 bases, J shed 3 bases, and the junction held 4 bases outside the gene matches. CDR3 length: 15 residues. The CDR3: CASSVATGGEETQYF. The CDR3 DNA follows: TGTGCCAGCAGCGTAGCTACGGGGGGGGAAGAGACCCAGTACTTC.

The J gene is TRBJ2-2, the V gene TRBV2, with TRBD1 as a possible D gene (5 bases). The CDR3 has 13 amino acids. Germline V gene sequence: CDR1 SNHLY, CDR2 FYNNEI. V was shortened by 6 bases and J by 3 bases, with 8 bases between the two germline ends. The CDR3 protein is CASSPRDTGELFF. In DNA form, the CDR3 reads TGTGCCAGCAGCCCCAGGGACACCGGGGAGCTGTTTTTT.

The chain joins TRBV18 to TRBJ2-7, with a tentative D call TRBD1 (6 bases). V dropped 3 bases and J dropped 2 bases, with 11 bases sitting between them. CDR3 length: 14 residues. CDR1 is KGHSH and CDR2 is LQKENI in the germline V gene. The CDR3 here is CASSPPGHPYEQYF. As DNA, the CDR3 is TGTGCCAGCTCACCGCCGGGACACCCCTACGAGCAGTACTTC.

As to this clone: One junction end does not reproduce the germline sequence, and a read error may be involved. As DNA, the CDR3 is TGTGCCACCCTGGGGAACGGGACAAACTGCACACATACGCAGTATTTT. It yields the protein CATLGNGTNCTHTQYF. The V gene is TRBV7-6, the J gene TRBJ2-3; TRBD1 might be the D (6 bases). Per the germline V gene, CDR1 is SGHVS and CDR2 is FNYEAQ. This CDR3 region has 16 residues.